Presented here are 23 T cell receptor beta chains from one specimen sequenced in a study of T cells in narcolepsy. TCRdb keeps only in-frame clones here, not all; method: immunoSEQ multiplex PCR. The sample includes nearly 35,000 clones, 65% to 85% of them seen just once. Sequencing was carried out using memory (CD45RA-) CD4+ T cells from blood. The receptors were gathered from a human donor in good health.

This chain connects TRBV7-2 to TRBJ1-4; no definite D call. The CDR3 is 14 amino acids. Per the germline V gene, CDR1 is SGHTA and CDR2 is FQGNSA. V was trimmed by 3 bases and J by 2 bases, leaving 7 bases between them. The CDR3 DNA reads as TGTGCCAGCAGCTTCGGGGTGACTAATGAAAAACTGTTTTTT. It is translated as CASSFGVTNEKLFF. The full variable domain, rest sourced from reference TRBV7-2 and TRBJ1-4, is GAGVSQSPSNKVTEKGKDVELRCDPISGHTALYWYRQSLGQGLEFLIYFQGNSAPDKSGLPSDRFSAERTGGSVSTLTIQRTQQEDSAVYLCASSFGVTNEKLFFGSGTQLSVL.

The chain carries TRBV28 and TRBJ2-5, with a tentative D call TRBD2 (7 bases). V shed 5 bases and J shed 5 bases, with 15 bases lying between them. CDR3 length: 14 residues. Germline V CDR1 and CDR2: MDHEN, SYDVKM. CDR3: CASSPAGGLETQYF. As DNA, the CDR3 is TGTGCCAGCAGTCCCGCCGGGGGGCTGGAGACCCAGTACTTC.

V and J are TRBV6-5 and TRBJ2-3; possible D gene TRBD2, 7 bases. The CDR3 runs to 15 residues. Germline lookup yields CDR1 MNHEY and CDR2 SVGAGI. Trimming pared 2 bases from V and 6 bases from J, leaving 15 bases between. CDR3 nucleotides: TGTGCCAGCAGTTACAGGGGGGGGGCCGATGATACGCAGTATTTT. It translates to CASSYRGGADDTQYF.

V and J are TRBV5-6 and TRBJ1-4, with D hard to call. This CDR3 has 16 amino acids. From germline, CDR1 is SGHDT and CDR2 YYEEEE. V was trimmed by 4 bases and J by 5 bases, leaving 18 bases between them. The chain's CDR3 is CASSAGQFHSNEKLFF. The CDR3, as DNA: TGTGCCAGCAGCGCCGGGCAGTTTCACTCCAATGAAAAACTGTTTTTT.

The chain is built from TRBV6-5 and TRBJ1-1; D possibly corresponds to TRBD1 (5 bases). CDR1 MNHEY and CDR2 SVGAGI come from the germline V gene. This CDR3 spans 14 amino acids. With 2 bases removed from V and 3 bases from J, the gap between germline ends came to 10 bases. This chain's CDR3 is CASSYGGSYTEAFF. CDR3 DNA sequence: TGTGCCAGCAGTTACGGGGGATCGTACACTGAAGCTTTCTTT.

The chain is built from TRBV5-1 and TRBJ2-2; maybe TRBD1 (6 bases). CDR3 length: 15 residues. Germline-derived CDR1 and CDR2 are SGHRS and YFSETQ. V was cut by 2 bases and J by 4 bases, with 12 bases left in between. DNA of the CDR3: TGCGCCAGCAGCTTACAGGGAGATCGCACCGGGGAGCTGTTTTTT. It specifies CASSLQGDRTGELFF.

The chain couples TRBV28 to TRBJ2-1, with D perhaps TRBD1 (5 bases). Trimming stripped 5 bases from V and 4 bases from J, with 12 bases between. The CDR3 is made up of 14 amino acids. Germline-derived CDR1 and CDR2 are MDHEN and SYDVKM. CDR3 DNA: TGTGCCAGCAGTACCAGTGACAGATACAATGAGCAGTTCTTC. Encoded protein: CASSTSDRYNEQFF.

CDR3 residues: CASGLGMTGYEQYF. DNA for the CDR3: TGTGCTAGTGGTTTGGGGATGACGGGATACGAGCAGTACTTC. The V gene is TRBV12-5, the J gene TRBJ2-7; maybe TRBD2 (5 bases). The V end lost 1 base, the J end lost 4 bases, and 11 bases lay between the germline ends. The CDR3 totals 14 residues. In germline, CDR1 is LGHNT, CDR2 FRNRAP. Looking up the rest from reference TRBV12-5 and TRBJ2-7 gives the full variable domain: DARVTQTPRHKVTEMGQEVTMRCQPILGHNTVFWYRQTMMQGLELLAYFRNRAPLDDSGMPKDRFSAEMPDATLATLKIQPSEPRDSAVYFCASGLGMTGYEQYFGPGTRLTVT.

V usage is TRBV7-2 and J usage is TRBJ2-7, with D possibly being TRBD1 (5 bases). This CDR3 is built from 14 residues. V shed 2 bases and J shed 2 bases, with 10 bases lying between them. Per germline, CDR1 SGHTA and CDR2 FQGNSA. This chain's CDR3 is CASSLNSGPYEQYF. In DNA form, the CDR3 reads TGTGCCAGCAGCTTAAACTCAGGGCCCTACGAGCAGTACTTC.

J is TRBJ2-3 and V is TRBV13; TRBD2 agrees at 8 bases. V trimming: 5 bases; J trimming: 3 bases; junction bases outside the gene matches: 7. Germline-derived CDR1 and CDR2 are PRHDT and FYEKMQ (reference sequence). The CDR3 runs to 15 residues. The CDR3 region is CASSPRGTSTDTQYF. The CDR3 nucleotides are TGTGCCAGCAGCCCTAGGGGGACTAGTACAGATACGCAGTATTTT.

The chain joins TRBV15 to TRBJ1-4; possible D gene TRBD1, 5 bases. The germline gives CDR1 LNHNV, CDR2 YYDKDF (reference sequence). Trimming removed 0 bases at V and 5 bases at J, with 13 bases between. This CDR3 region has 16 residues. The CDR3 region is CATSRDLGRENEKLFF. CDR3 DNA sequence: TGTGCCACCAGCAGAGATCTGGGGCGGGAAAATGAAAAACTGTTTTTT.

This clone was counted once. The chain recombines TRBV10-3 with TRBJ2-4; TRBD1 matches 8 bases. CDR1 ENHRY and CDR2 SYGVKD come from the germline V gene. V shed 0 bases and J 3 bases; nucleotides not matched to a gene: 7. This CDR3 has 17 residues. CDR3 sequence reads: CAISESGAGGVKNIQYF. The CDR3 DNA reads TGTGCCATCAGTGAGTCTGGGGCAGGGGGCGTCAAAAACATTCAGTACTTC.

This chain connects TRBV27 to TRBJ1-1, with D possibly matching TRBD1 (6 bases). CDR1 and CDR2 from the germline V gene are MNHEY and SMNVEV (reference sequence). The CDR3 is 16 amino acids. V gave up 6 bases and J gave up 5 bases, with 22 bases separating them. Here the CDR3 DNA reads TGTGCCAGCAGGGGGAGGGCGGCAGGGGAGCGGACTGAAGCTTTCTTT. This translates into CASRGRAAGERTEAFF.

The V and J genes are TRBV7-9 and TRBJ2-7; TRBD1 aligns across 7 bases. Germline CDR1 is SEHNR and CDR2 is FQNEAQ (reference sequence). The CDR3 extends over 14 amino acids. Trimming took 5 bases from V and 6 from J; bases not matched to a gene: 10. CDR3 in amino acids: CASSRMTGSGEQYF. Here the CDR3 DNA reads TGTGCCAGCAGCCGTATGACAGGGAGTGGCGAGCAGTACTTC.

The gene calls are TRBV5-4 and TRBJ2-2, with D maybe TRBD2 (5 bases). The V and J ends lost 0 bases and 6 bases respectively, with 9 bases between them. Germline V lookup: CDR1 SGHNT, CDR2 YYREEE (reference sequence). CDR3 length equals 14 residues. Written as DNA, the CDR3 is TGTGCCAGCAGCTTGGGGGTTAGCGCCGGGGAGCTGTTTTTT. Its translation: CASSLGVSAGELFF.

The genes are TRBV12-5 and TRBJ1-1, with D uncertain. V dropped 6 bases and J dropped 5 bases, with 13 bases sitting between them. Germline CDR1 and CDR2: LGHNT and FRNRAP. The CDR3 contains 13 residues. CDR3 region: CASGDRAETEAFF. CDR3 in DNA: TGTGCTAGTGGCGACCGGGCCGAGACTGAAGCTTTCTTT.

V is TRBV7-2 and J is TRBJ2-5; TRBD2 agrees at 7 bases. The ends lost 4 bases at V and 1 base at J; junction bases unmatched: 3. The CDR3 consists of 14 residues. The germline V gene has CDR1 SGHTA and CDR2 FQGNSA. In nucleotides, the CDR3 is TGTGCCAGCAGCTGGGGGGGTCCCCAAGAGACCCAGTACTTC. Protein: CASSWGGPQETQYF.

J is TRBJ2-7 and V is TRBV4-3; perhaps TRBD1 as D (6 bases). Germline CDR1 reads LGHNA; CDR2 reads YSLEER. CDR3 size: 13 residues. V was shortened by 3 bases and J by 2 bases, with 8 bases between the two germline ends. The CDR3 DNA is TGCGCCAGCAGCCACGACAGGCCCTACGAGCAGTACTTC. Translation gives CASSHDRPYEQYF.

The V gene is TRBV5-1, the J gene TRBJ2-2, with TRBD2 as a possible D gene (6 bases). The germline CDR1 and CDR2 sequences are SGHRS and YFSETQ. There are 16 residues in the CDR3. The V end lost 3 bases, the J end lost 0 bases, and 12 bases lay between the germline ends. CDR3 sequence: CASSSVGTSNTGELFF. As DNA, the CDR3 is TGCGCCAGCAGCTCGGTAGGGACTTCGAACACCGGGGAGCTGTTTTTT.

The V and J genes are TRBV19 and TRBJ1-5, with D hard to call. Germline V gives CDR1 LNHDA, CDR2 SQIVND (reference sequence). The V end lost 5 bases, the J end lost 5 bases, and 13 bases lay between the germline ends. The CDR3 is 14 residues long. The CDR3 DNA reads TGTGCCAGTAGTTCCCACGGCTGGCATCAGCCCCAGCATTTT. Translation: CASSSHGWHQPQHF.

This clone was detected a few times. The chain joins TRBV9 to TRBJ2-5, with 8 bases that match TRBD1. The CDR3 sequence is 14 residues long. The germline gives CDR1 SGDLS, CDR2 YYNGEE. Trimming removed 4 bases from V and 5 bases from J; junction bases left unmatched: 7. CDR3 protein: CASSPQGAGETQYF. CDR3 DNA: TGTGCCAGCAGCCCCCAGGGGGCAGGGGAGACCCAGTACTTC.

The rearrangement uses TRBV5-8 and TRBJ1-5; possible D gene TRBD1, 5 bases. The germline CDR1 and CDR2 sequences are SGHTS and YDEGEE. The CDR3 spans 13 residues. V dropped 6 bases and J dropped 4 bases, with 11 bases sitting between them. This chain's CDR3 is CASTRQYNQPQHF. CDR3 DNA: TGTGCCAGCACCCGACAGTATAATCAGCCCCAGCATTTT.

The V and J genes are TRBV5-4 and TRBJ2-1; D is unclear. This CDR3 is built from 15 residues. The V and J ends lost 0 bases and 4 bases respectively, with 11 bases between them. CDR1 and CDR2 (germline): SGHNT, YYREEE (reference sequence). The chain's CDR3 is CASSLEGTPYNEQFF. CDR3 coding DNA: TGTGCCAGCAGCTTGGAAGGTACCCCGTACAATGAGCAGTTCTTC.